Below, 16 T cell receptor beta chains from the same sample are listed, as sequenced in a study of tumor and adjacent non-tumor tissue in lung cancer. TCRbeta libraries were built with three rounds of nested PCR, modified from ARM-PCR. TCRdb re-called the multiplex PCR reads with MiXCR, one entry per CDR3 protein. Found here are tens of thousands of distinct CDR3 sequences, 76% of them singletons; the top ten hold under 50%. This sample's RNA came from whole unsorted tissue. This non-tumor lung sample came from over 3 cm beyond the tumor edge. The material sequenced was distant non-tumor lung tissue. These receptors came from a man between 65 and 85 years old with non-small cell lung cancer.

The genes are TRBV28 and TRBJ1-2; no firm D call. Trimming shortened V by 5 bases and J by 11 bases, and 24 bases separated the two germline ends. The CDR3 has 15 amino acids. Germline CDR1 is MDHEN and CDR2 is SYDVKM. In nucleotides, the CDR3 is TGTGCCAGCAGTAAAATGAATAGACCCCACGGAGGATACACCTTC. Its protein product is CASSKMNRPHGGYTF.

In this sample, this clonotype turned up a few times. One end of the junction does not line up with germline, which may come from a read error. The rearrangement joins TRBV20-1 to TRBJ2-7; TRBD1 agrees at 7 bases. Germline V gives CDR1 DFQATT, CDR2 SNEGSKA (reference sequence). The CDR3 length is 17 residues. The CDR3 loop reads CSVRDLYRDSSSYEQYF. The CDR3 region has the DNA TGCAGTGTTAGAGATTTATACAGGGACAGCAGCTCCTACGAGCAGTACTTC.

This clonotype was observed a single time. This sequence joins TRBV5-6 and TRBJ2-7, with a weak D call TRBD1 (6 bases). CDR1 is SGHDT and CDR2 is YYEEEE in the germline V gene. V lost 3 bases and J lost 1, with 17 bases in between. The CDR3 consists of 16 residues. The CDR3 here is CASSSVVRDKSYEQYF. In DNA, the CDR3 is TGTGCCAGCAGCTCCGTTGTTCGGGACAAGTCCTACGAGCAGTACTTC.

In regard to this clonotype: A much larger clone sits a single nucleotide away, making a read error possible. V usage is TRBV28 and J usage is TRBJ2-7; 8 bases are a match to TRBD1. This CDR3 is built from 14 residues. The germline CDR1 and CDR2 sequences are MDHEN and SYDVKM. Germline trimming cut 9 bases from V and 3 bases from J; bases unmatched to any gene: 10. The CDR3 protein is CASLDRVENYEQYF. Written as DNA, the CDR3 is TGTGCCAGTTTGGACAGGGTTGAAAACTACGAGCAGTACTTC.

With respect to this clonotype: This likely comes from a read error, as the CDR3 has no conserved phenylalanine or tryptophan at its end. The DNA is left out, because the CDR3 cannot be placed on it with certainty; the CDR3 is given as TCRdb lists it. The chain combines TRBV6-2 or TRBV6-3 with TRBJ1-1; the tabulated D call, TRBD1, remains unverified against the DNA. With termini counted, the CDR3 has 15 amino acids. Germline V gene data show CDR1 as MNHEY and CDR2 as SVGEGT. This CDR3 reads CASRPLMGQRRETFL.

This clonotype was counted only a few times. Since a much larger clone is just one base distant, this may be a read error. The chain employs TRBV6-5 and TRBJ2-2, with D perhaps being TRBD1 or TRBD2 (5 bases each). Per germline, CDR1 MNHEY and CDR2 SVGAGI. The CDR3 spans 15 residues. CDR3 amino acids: CARSYGTRGTGELFF. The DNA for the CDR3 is TGTGCCAGAAGTTACGGGACCCGGGGCACCGGGGAGCTGTTTTTT.

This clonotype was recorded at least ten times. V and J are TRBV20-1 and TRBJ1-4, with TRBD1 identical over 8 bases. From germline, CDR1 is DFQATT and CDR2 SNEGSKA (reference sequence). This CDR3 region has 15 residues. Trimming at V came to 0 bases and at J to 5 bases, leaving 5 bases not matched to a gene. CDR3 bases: TGCAGTGCTAGAGATCAGAGGACAGGGAATGAAAAACTGTTTTTT. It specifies CSARDQRTGNEKLFF.

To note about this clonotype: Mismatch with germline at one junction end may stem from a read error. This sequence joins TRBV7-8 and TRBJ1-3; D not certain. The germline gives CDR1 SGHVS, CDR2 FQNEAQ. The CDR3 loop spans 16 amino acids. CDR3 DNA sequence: TGTGCCAGCAAACATCAGGCAGGACGATCTGAAAACACCATATATTTT. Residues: CASKHQAGRSENTIYF.

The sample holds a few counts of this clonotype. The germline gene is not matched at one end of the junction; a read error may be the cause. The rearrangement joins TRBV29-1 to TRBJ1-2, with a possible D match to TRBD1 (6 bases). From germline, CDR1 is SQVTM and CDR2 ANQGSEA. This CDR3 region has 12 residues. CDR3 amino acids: CSVSGQRFGYTF. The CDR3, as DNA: TGTAGCGTTTCCGGACAGAGGTTTGGCTACACCTTC.

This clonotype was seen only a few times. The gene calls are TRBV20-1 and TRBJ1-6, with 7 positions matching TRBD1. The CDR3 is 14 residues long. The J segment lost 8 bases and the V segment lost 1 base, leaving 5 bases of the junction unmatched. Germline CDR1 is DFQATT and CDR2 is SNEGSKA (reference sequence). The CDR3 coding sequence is TGCAGTGCTAGAGCGGGACAGATGTATTCACCCCTCCACTTT. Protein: CSARAGQMYSPLHF.

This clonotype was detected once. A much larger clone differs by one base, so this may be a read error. CDR3 in amino acids: CASSWGQEIEAFF. DNA of the CDR3: TGTGCCAGCAGCTGGGGACAAGAGATTGAAGCTTTCTTT. The genes are TRBV7-9 and TRBJ1-1, with a possible D match to TRBD1 (6 bases). This CDR3 has 13 residues. Germline assignment: CDR1 SEHNR and CDR2 FQNEAQ (reference sequence). V lost 4 bases to trimming and J lost 7 bases, with 13 bases between them.

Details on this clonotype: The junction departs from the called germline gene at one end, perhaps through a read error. CDR3 coding DNA: TGTGTCAGCAGCCCGGGCACAGTTGGGCAAGGGACCCAGTACTTC. Translation gives CVSSPGTVGQGTQYF. The rearrangement uses TRBV11-2 and TRBJ2-5, with D uncertain. The CDR3 has 15 amino acids. Per germline, CDR1 SGHAT and CDR2 FQNNGV.

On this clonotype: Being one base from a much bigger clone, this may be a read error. CDR3 bases: TGTGCCAGCAGCCTATCTCAGGGGTCCACAGATACGCAGTATTTT. This codes for CASSLSQGSTDTQYF. V is TRBV7-9 and J is TRBJ2-3; tentative D call: TRBD1 (6 bases). The CDR3 is 15 residues long. V was trimmed by 5 bases and J by 2 bases, leaving 14 bases between them. Looked up from germline, CDR1 is SEHNR and CDR2 is FQNEAQ (reference sequence). Full variable domain (outside the CDR3, taken from reference TRBV7-9 and TRBJ2-3): DTGVSQNPRHKITKRGQNVTFRCDPISEHNRLYWYRQTLGQGPEFLTYFQNEAQLEKSRLLSDRFSAERPKGSFSTLEIQRTEQGDSAMYLCASSLSQGSTDTQYFGPGTRLTVL.

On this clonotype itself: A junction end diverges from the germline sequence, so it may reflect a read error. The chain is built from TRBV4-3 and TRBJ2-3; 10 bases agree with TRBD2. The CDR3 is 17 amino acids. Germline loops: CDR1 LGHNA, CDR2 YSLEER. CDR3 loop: CPSSQGGPSGRTDTQYF. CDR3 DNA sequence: TGCCCCAGCAGCCAAGGTGGGCCTAGCGGGAGAACAGATACGCAGTACTTT.

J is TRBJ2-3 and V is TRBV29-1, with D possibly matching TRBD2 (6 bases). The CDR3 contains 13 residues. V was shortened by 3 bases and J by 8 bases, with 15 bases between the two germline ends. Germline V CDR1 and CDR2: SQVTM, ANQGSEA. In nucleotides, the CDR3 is TGCAGCGTTGAGCTAGCGCCGAGGGGTACGCAGTATTTT. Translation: CSVELAPRGTQYF.

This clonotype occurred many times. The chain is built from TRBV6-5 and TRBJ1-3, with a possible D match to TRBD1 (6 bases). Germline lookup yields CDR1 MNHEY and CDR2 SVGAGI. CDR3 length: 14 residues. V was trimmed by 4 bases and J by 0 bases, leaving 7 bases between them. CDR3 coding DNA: TGTGCCAGCAGTTTGGACAGCTCTGGAAACACCATATATTTT. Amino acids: CASSLDSSGNTIYF.